The 10 T cell receptor beta chains given below trace back to one sample, sequenced in a study of radiation and T cells in renal cell carcinoma (dated by TCRdb to about 2020). Library preparation was by the immunoSEQ multiplex PCR assay. TCRdb mirrors the immuneACCESS table, restricted to in-frame sequences. Some clones are absent from its copies; in checked studies, under half trace to an unresolved V gene, and the reason for the others is unknown. This sample lists more than 120,000 clones; roughly 90% were detected once. The ten largest clones capture less than 20% of the sample. The time point label of this sample denotes: blood 4 weeks post-SBRT, at nephrectomy. The treatment or condition label, as the study defines it: 15 Gy SBRT to primary tumor, nephrectomy 4 weeks later. The source material was blood, sampled from a patient whose treatment included radiotherapy and nephrectomy. These receptors all come from a woman aged 45-65 years with renal cell carcinoma.

As regards this clone: The same CDR3 arises from other DNA sequences in this sample as well. V gene TRBV5-6 combines with J gene TRBJ2-1; D possibly corresponds to TRBD1 (6 bases). Per germline, CDR1 SGHDT and CDR2 YYEEEE. CDR3 size: 15 residues. Trimming pared 1 base from V and 1 base from J, leaving 9 bases between. The CDR3, as DNA: TGTGCCAGCAGCTTGACAGGGTCTTCCTACAATGAGCAGTTCTTC. Its translation: CASSLTGSSYNEQFF.

CDR3 coding DNA: TGTGCCAGCAGTCCCGGACTGAGCACAGATACGCAGTATTTT. Translated: CASSPGLSTDTQYF. The rearrangement links TRBV6-6 to TRBJ2-3, with D possibly TRBD2 on 5 matching bases. The CDR3 spans 14 residues. Germline loops: CDR1 MNHNY, CDR2 SVGAGI (reference sequence). V shed 5 bases and J shed 0 bases, with 9 bases lying between them.

This clone was found a few times. V is TRBV6-5 and J is TRBJ2-1; 7 nucleotides line up with TRBD1. Germline CDR1 is MNHEY and CDR2 is SVGAGI. The J segment lost 6 bases and the V segment lost 6 bases, leaving 5 bases of the junction unmatched. The CDR3 has 13 residues. The CDR3 protein is CASSTGTVNEQFF. In DNA, the CDR3 is TGTGCCAGCAGCACCGGGACAGTCAATGAGCAGTTCTTC.

The chain combines TRBV7-9 with TRBJ2-1; D remains unclear. Germline V gene sequence: CDR1 SEHNR, CDR2 FQNEAQ (reference sequence). The V end was cut by 1 base, the J end by 3 bases, with 4 bases between. The CDR3 is 13 residues long. This chain's CDR3 is CASSLGSYNEQFF. The DNA for the CDR3 is TGTGCCAGCAGCTTAGGCAGCTACAATGAGCAGTTCTTC.

The V gene is TRBV5-1, the J gene TRBJ2-1; a weak D match, TRBD1 (5 bases). Germline loops: CDR1 SGHRS, CDR2 YFSETQ. The CDR3 spans 17 residues. The V end lost 0 bases, the J end lost 4 bases, and 17 bases lay between the germline ends. The chain's CDR3 is CASSLAGQGMRYNEQFF. The DNA of the CDR3 is TGCGCCAGCAGCTTGGCCGGGCAGGGAATGAGATACAATGAGCAGTTCTTC.

This chain joins TRBV28 and TRBJ1-2, with TRBD1 identical over 8 bases. This CDR3 is 15 amino acids long. Germline V gene data show CDR1 as MDHEN and CDR2 as SYDVKM. The ends lost 7 bases at V and 6 bases at J; junction bases unmatched: 13. DNA of the CDR3: TGTGCCAGCACCAGGATTCCAGGGGGCTTTCATGGCTACACCTTC. Translation gives CASTRIPGGFHGYTF.

This chain uses TRBV19 with TRBJ1-5; TRBD1 matches 7 bases. This CDR3 region has 16 residues. Per the germline V gene, CDR1 is LNHDA and CDR2 is SQIVND (reference sequence). J was trimmed by 7 bases and V by 2 bases; bases with no gene match: 11. CDR3 coding DNA: TGTGCCAGTAGTATACTGATGGACAGGAGTTGGCAGCCCCAGCATTTT. Encoded protein: CASSILMDRSWQPQHF.

The CDR3 bases are TGCGCCAGCAGTCGAGGGGGCTTCTACGAGCAGTACTTC. Amino acid sequence: CASSRGGFYEQYF. The chain carries TRBV5-1 and TRBJ2-7, with 7 bases identical to TRBD1. The ends lost 5 bases at V and 3 bases at J; junction bases unmatched: 5. The CDR3 loop spans 13 amino acids. CDR1 SGHRS and CDR2 YFSETQ come from the germline V gene.

The gene calls are TRBV18 and TRBJ2-3; 7 nucleotides align to TRBD2. CDR1 and CDR2 (germline): KGHSH, LQKENI. V was pared by 4 bases and J by 2 bases, with 6 bases of the junction left unmatched. The CDR3 consists of 15 residues. Here the CDR3 DNA reads TGTGCCAGCTCACTCGGGACTACTCTCACAGATACGCAGTATTTT. Protein sequence: CASSLGTTLTDTQYF. Combining the CDR3 with reference TRBV18 and TRBJ2-3 gives the whole variable domain NAGVMQNPRHLVRRRGQEARLRCSPMKGHSHVYWYRQLPEEGLKFMVYLQKENIIDESGMPKERFSAEFPKEGPSILRIQQVVRGDSAAYFCASSLGTTLTDTQYFGPGTRLTVL.

The count of this clone is one. The rearrangement uses TRBV6-1 and TRBJ1-1; TRBD1 might be the D (6 bases). The length of the CDR3 is 13 residues. Trimming shortened V by 6 bases and J by 11 bases, and 19 bases separated the two germline ends. Germline-derived CDR1 and CDR2 are MNHNS and SASEGT. The CDR3: CASSALGGGFAFF. The DNA for the CDR3 is TGTGCCAGCAGCGCTTTAGGGGGTGGGTTTGCTTTCTTT.